This T cell receptor beta chain comes out of a study of blood T cell repertoires in COVID-19. Study details: Italy, Spain and the United States were the sources of the convalescent and acute COVID-19 samples. In each case, the material was cDNA or gDNA derived from T cells, B-cell-depleted T cells, or PBMCs.

As originally analysed: Estimation of nucleated cell counts was performed using reference gene primer amplification. TCRdb's table, derived via immunoSEQ multiplex PCR, lists solely in-frame clones and lacks some. V and J calls and clone size follow that table, whereas D and trimming were derived from the DNA. The profile covers about 140,000 clones, with around 83% appearing a single time and about 2.5% taken by the ten largest. CDR1 is SGHRS, CDR2 YFSETQ, per germline. The CDR3 totals 15 residues. Trimming took 7 bases from V and 2 from J; bases not matched to a gene: 6. This sequence joins TRBV5-1 and TRBJ2-1; 10 nucleotides match TRBD1. The sequencing input was peripheral blood. This TCR came from a human donor with acute or convalescent COVID-19. The donor label of this sample is uncertain. CDR3 DNA: TGCGCCAGCTCAGTAGGACAGGGGGCCTACAATGAGCAGTTCTTC. Protein sequence: CASSVGQGAYNEQFF.